The 32 T cell receptor beta chains reported below all come from one sample, sequenced in a study of blood T cell repertoires in COVID-19. Sequencing was performed with immunoSEQ multiplex PCR; in TCRdb, only in-frame clones are kept and a portion is missing. The sample yields more than 250,000 clones, 70% to 90% seen once. What was sequenced was PBMCs or T cells enriched from blood (not recorded which). The receptors originated from a woman in her thirties who had recovered from COVID-19.

CDR3 residues: CASSYSRRGVGETQYF. As DNA, the CDR3 is TGTGCCAGCAGTTACTCGAGACGGGGGGTCGGCGAGACCCAGTACTTC. The chain combines TRBV6-5 with TRBJ2-5, with 7 positions matching TRBD2. CDR3 length: 16 residues. The V gene's germline CDR1 is MNHEY and CDR2 SVGAGI. The junction had 9 bases not matched to a gene; V was cut back by 0 bases and J by 5 bases.

V usage is TRBV4-3 and J usage is TRBJ1-2, with 7 bases identical to TRBD1. CDR1 is LGHNA and CDR2 is YSLEER in the germline V gene. With 4 bases clipped from V and 3 bases from J, the junction kept 11 bases outside the gene matches. The CDR3 contains 16 residues. CDR3 in amino acids: CASSLRQGGFYYGYTF. The CDR3 DNA follows: TGCGCCAGCAGCCTCCGACAGGGAGGATTTTACTATGGCTACACCTTC.

The V gene is TRBV10-3, the J gene TRBJ1-2, with a weak D call TRBD1 (5 bases). Germline CDR1 ENHRY, CDR2 SYGVKD. V lost 11 bases, J lost 4 bases, and 26 bases lay in between. This CDR3 spans 16 amino acids. CDR3 loop: CAVWAGPGQGGYGYTF. The CDR3 nucleotides are TGTGCCGTATGGGCAGGGCCAGGCCAGGGTGGCTATGGCTACACCTTC.

V gene TRBV13 combines with J gene TRBJ2-2; 7 nucleotides agree with TRBD1. Trimming cost V 5 bases and J 2 bases; bases outside gene matches: 8. The CDR3 has 16 amino acids. Per the germline V gene, CDR1 is PRHDT and CDR2 is FYEKMQ (reference sequence). CDR3 sequence reads: CASSAYRGSNTGELFF. For the CDR3, the DNA is TGTGCCAGCAGCGCCTACAGGGGCTCCAACACCGGGGAGCTGTTTTTT.

The rearrangement uses TRBV6-6 and TRBJ2-3, with D tentatively TRBD1 (6 bases). This CDR3 has 16 residues. V shed 6 bases and J shed 0 bases, with 16 bases lying between them. CDR1 MNHNY and CDR2 SVGAGI come from the germline V gene (reference sequence). The CDR3 DNA reads as TGTGCCAGCAGCCCAACCTGGACAGCGAGCACAGATACGCAGTATTTT. Translated: CASSPTWTASTDTQYF.

About this clone: One end of the junction fails to match germline, which may point to a read error. The chain is built from TRBV5-4 and TRBJ1-1; D is possibly TRBD1 (6 bases). Germline V CDR1 and CDR2: SGHNT, YYREEE (reference sequence). The CDR3 runs 15 residues. The CDR3 DNA is TGTGCCAGCAGCGGCAAACAGGGATTGAAAACTGAAGCTTTCTTT. As protein: CASSGKQGLKTEAFF.

The chain carries TRBV6-5 and TRBJ2-1, with 13 bases identical to TRBD2. Germline V CDR1 and CDR2: MNHEY, SVGAGI. The CDR3 sequence is 15 residues long. V dropped 7 bases and J dropped 8; count of bases not matched to a gene: 8. The DNA for the CDR3 is TGTGCCAGCAACGCTAGACTAGCGGGGGGTTATGAGCAGTTCTTC. Its protein is CASNARLAGGYEQFF.

J is TRBJ1-2 and V is TRBV29-1; D unresolved. The CDR3 covers 15 residues. The V end lost 6 bases, the J end lost 4 bases, and 21 bases lay between the germline ends. Germline lookup yields CDR1 SQVTM and CDR2 ANQGSEA. For the CDR3, the DNA is TGCAGCGTCCTTTCCGGAGACTCACCGCTCTATGGCTACACCTTC. Protein sequence: CSVLSGDSPLYGYTF.

This clone was recorded only once. V and J are TRBV21-1 and TRBJ2-7; whether TRBD2, the table's D call, matches the DNA was not checked. TRBV21-1 is reported as a pseudogene. CDR3 length: 18 amino acids. CDR3 amino acids: CASSTPPCWGDLAYEQYF. The CDR3 DNA is TGTGCCAGCAGCACCCCTCCTTGTTGGGGAGATCTGGCCTACGAGCAGTACTTC.

The rearrangement joins TRBV13 to TRBJ1-1, with D possibly TRBD1 on 6 matching bases. CDR1 and CDR2 (germline): PRHDT, FYEKMQ (reference sequence). Deletions cut 4 bases from V and 8 bases from J, with 20 bases between. The CDR3 is 15 amino acids. This CDR3 is CASSYRTGKQGEAFF. CDR3 DNA sequence: TGTGCCAGCAGCTATCGGACGGGAAAACAGGGCGAAGCTTTCTTT.

This chain uses TRBV7-2 with TRBJ2-5; no definite D call. This CDR3 spans 15 amino acids. Germline values: CDR1 SGHTA, CDR2 FQGNSA. Trimming took off 1 base at V and 5 bases at J, with 14 bases between the two ends. The CDR3 reads CASSLGPVEEETQYF. DNA of the CDR3: TGTGCCAGCAGCTTAGGACCCGTCGAGGAGGAGACCCAGTACTTC.

This sequence joins TRBV4-2 and TRBJ2-5; 7 nucleotides agree with TRBD2. The ends lost 1 base at V and 5 bases at J; junction bases unmatched: 13. Germline CDR1 is LGHNA and CDR2 is YNFKEQ. The CDR3 extends over 17 amino acids. DNA for the CDR3: TGTGCCAGCAGCCAAGGGGGGGGAGGCACCTACGGGGAGACCCAGTACTTC. This codes for CASSQGGGGTYGETQYF.

V is TRBV5-6 and J is TRBJ1-2; weak D call: TRBD1 (6 bases). CDR3 length: 13 residues. Germline-derived CDR1 and CDR2 are SGHDT and YYEEEE. The V gene lost 2 bases and the J gene lost 7 bases, with 12 bases spanning the gap. Written as DNA, the CDR3 is TGTGCCAGCAGCTTCCCTGGGGGGGCTGGCTACACCTTC. Translated, it gives CASSFPGGAGYTF. Supplemented by reference TRBV5-6 and TRBJ1-2, the full variable domain reads DAGVTQSPTHLIKTRGQQVTLRCSPKSGHDTVSWYQQALGQGPQFIFQYYEEEERQRGNFPDRFSGHQFPNYSSELNVNALLLGDSALYLCASSFPGGAGYTFGSGTRLTVV.

This clone was found once. The J gene is TRBJ1-1, the V gene TRBV15; D ambiguous. This CDR3 has 15 residues. V gave up 0 bases and J gave up 5 bases, with 13 bases separating them. The germline gives CDR1 LNHNV, CDR2 YYDKDF (reference sequence). CDR3 bases: TGTGCCACCAGCAGAGAGGTTCTCGCGGGGACTGAAGCTTTCTTT. Its protein is CATSREVLAGTEAFF.

This chain uses TRBV14 with TRBJ1-2; tentatively, D is TRBD1 (5 bases). The CDR3 is 13 residues long. Trimming left V 3 bases short and J 9 bases short, with 14 bases between. Germline-derived CDR1 and CDR2 are SGHDN and FVKESK. The CDR3 reads CASSHGGVYRYTF. CDR3 sequence (DNA): TGTGCCAGCAGCCACGGGGGGGTCTACCGCTACACCTTC.

The rearrangement links TRBV7-2 to TRBJ2-7, with TRBD2 identical over 11 bases. With 0 bases clipped from V and 1 base from J, the junction kept 8 bases outside the gene matches. CDR3 length equals 18 residues. Per the germline V gene, CDR1 is SGHTA and CDR2 is FQGNSA. The CDR3 protein is CASSLASGGASASYEQYF. CDR3 nucleotides: TGTGCCAGCAGCTTAGCTAGCGGGGGGGCCTCGGCATCCTACGAGCAGTACTTC.

The chain is built from TRBV9 and TRBJ2-2; 9 bases align to TRBD1. The CDR3 length is 15 residues. The germline V gene encodes CDR1 SGDLS and CDR2 YYNGEE. V was pared by 3 bases and J by 4 bases, with 4 bases of the junction left unmatched. CDR3 DNA: TGTGCCAGCAGCGCCCTGACAGGGGGCACCGGGGAGCTGTTTTTT. It is translated as CASSALTGGTGELFF.

The gene calls are TRBV6-1 and TRBJ1-2, with unresolved D. The CDR3 sequence is 14 residues long. Germline CDR1 MNHNS, CDR2 SASEGT. V dropped 2 bases and J dropped 1 base, with 8 bases sitting between them. DNA for the CDR3: TGTGCCAGCAGTGAATCCGGGGTTAACTATGGCTACACCTTC. Its protein is CASSESGVNYGYTF.

This clone was seen only once. The V gene is TRBV3-1 (or the pseudogene TRBV3-2), the J gene TRBJ2-2; D may be TRBD1 (5 bases). CDR1 is LGHDT, CDR2 YNNKEL, per germline (reference sequence). The CDR3 extends over 14 amino acids. Trimming removed 6 bases at V and 3 bases at J, with 11 bases between. CDR3 amino acids: CASRSGAYTGELFF. CDR3 bases: TGTGCCAGCAGGTCTGGGGCGTACACCGGGGAGCTGTTTTTT.

The chain uses TRBV27 and TRBJ2-7; a possible D gene is TRBD2 (6 bases). CDR1 MNHEY and CDR2 SMNVEV come from the germline V gene (reference sequence). With 3 bases removed from V and 2 bases from J, the gap between germline ends came to 11 bases. This CDR3 region has 14 residues. DNA of the CDR3: TGTGCCAGCAGTTTGGACGGGGGAACCTACGAGCAGTACTTC. It is translated as CASSLDGGTYEQYF.

V and J are TRBV5-1 and TRBJ2-5; no reliable D call. Germline loops: CDR1 SGHRS, CDR2 YFSETQ. Trimming pared 4 bases from V and 1 base from J, leaving 8 bases between. The CDR3 is 13 residues long. The CDR3, as DNA: TGCGCCAGCAGCAGACTGTTCCAAGAGACCCAGTACTTC. It is translated as CASSRLFQETQYF.

This clone was counted a few times. The chain couples TRBV7-3 to TRBJ2-1; 9 nucleotides align to TRBD2. The length of the CDR3 is 16 residues. V lost 5 bases, J lost 6 bases, and 11 bases stayed unmatched. Germline V gene data show CDR1 as SGHTA and CDR2 as FQGTGA. CDR3 residues: CASSPEGGGAPNEQFF. CDR3 DNA: TGTGCCAGCAGCCCCGAAGGCGGGGGGGCCCCCAATGAGCAGTTCTTC.

This chain uses TRBV12-3 or TRBV12-4 with TRBJ2-5; D ambiguous. Trimming took off 6 bases at V and 5 bases at J, with 13 bases between the two ends. CDR3 length: 13 residues. The CDR3, as DNA: TGTGCCAGCAGGTCAGAGGATGAGGAGACCCAGTACTTC. It yields the protein CASRSEDEETQYF.

DNA for the CDR3: TGCGCCAGCAGCCAGACAAGGGGGCCGGGAGAGACCCAGTACTTC. It encodes CASSQTRGPGETQYF. V and J are TRBV10-1 and TRBJ2-5; 7 bases match TRBD1. Germline values: CDR1 WNHNN, CDR2 SYGVQD (reference sequence). This CDR3 spans 15 amino acids. Trimming took 6 bases from V and 4 from J; bases not matched to a gene: 11.

In its sample, this clone was seen a few times. The chain joins TRBV7-8 to TRBJ2-5, with 9 bases matching TRBD2. Losses at the gene ends were 0 bases for V and 3 bases for J; bases not matched to a gene: 2. Per germline, CDR1 SGHVS and CDR2 FQNEAQ. The CDR3 length is 15 residues. The CDR3 sequence: CASSLAPSGKETQYF. As DNA, the CDR3 is TGTGCCAGCAGCTTAGCGCCTAGCGGGAAAGAGACCCAGTACTTC. The entire variable domain, with the rest obtained from reference TRBV7-8 and TRBJ2-5, is as follows: GAGVSQSPRYKVAKRGQDVALRCDPISGHVSLFWYQQALGQGPEFLTYFQNEAQLDKSGLPSDRFFAERPEGSVSTLKIQRTQQEDSAVYLCASSLAPSGKETQYFGPGTRLLVL.

This sequence joins TRBV4-3 and TRBJ1-2, with TRBD1 as a possible D gene (6 bases). Trimming stripped 1 base from V and 2 bases from J, with 14 bases between. The CDR3 is 16 residues long. CDR1 LGHNA and CDR2 YSLEER come from the germline V gene. The CDR3 region is CASSQGGRGVNYGYTF. The DNA for the CDR3 is TGCGCCAGCAGCCAAGGGGGCAGGGGCGTAAACTATGGCTACACCTTC.

The CDR3 is CATSRDRLSGNTIYF. DNA for the CDR3: TGTGCCACCAGCAGAGACAGGCTCTCTGGAAACACCATATATTTT. This rearrangement joins TRBV15 to TRBJ1-3; no definite D call. The germline V and J ends were trimmed by 0 bases and 0 bases, with 6 bases remaining between them. The CDR3 length is 15 residues. CDR1 LNHNV and CDR2 YYDKDF come from the germline V gene (reference sequence).

The chain combines TRBV4-2 with TRBJ2-7; 7 nucleotides match TRBD2. This CDR3 contains 16 residues. The trim removed 0 bases at V and 7 bases at J, leaving 12 bases unmatched. Germline V gives CDR1 LGHNA, CDR2 YNFKEQ. CDR3 in amino acids: CASSQEGRGNVGEQYF. The CDR3 DNA follows: TGTGCCAGCAGCCAAGAGGGGCGGGGGAACGTCGGGGAGCAGTACTTC.

The V gene is TRBV6-5, the J gene TRBJ2-7; 10 positions agree with TRBD1. The CDR3 is made up of 13 amino acids. Germline-derived CDR1 and CDR2 are MNHEY and SVGAGI. Trimming removed 5 bases from V and 5 bases from J; junction bases left unmatched: 3. CDR3 nucleotides: TGTGCCAGCAGTCGGGACAGGGGCGACGAGCAGTACTTC. Translation: CASSRDRGDEQYF.

V usage is TRBV28 and J usage is TRBJ1-5; no firm D call. The CDR3 length is 14 residues. V was shortened by 4 bases and J by 7 bases, with 14 bases between the two germline ends. Germline-derived CDR1 and CDR2 are MDHEN and SYDVKM. The CDR3, as DNA: TGTGCCAGCAGTTCCCCAGGTGACCGGCAGCCCCAGCATTTT. Amino acids: CASSSPGDRQPQHF.

The CDR3 here is CASSAPGHGTTYEQYF. DNA of the CDR3: TGTGCCAGCAGCGCCCCGGGACATGGGACGACCTACGAGCAGTACTTC. V usage is TRBV7-9 and J usage is TRBJ2-7; D possibly corresponds to TRBD1 (6 bases). Per germline, CDR1 SEHNR and CDR2 FQNEAQ (reference sequence). The CDR3 contains 16 residues. V was pared by 5 bases and J by 2 bases, with 19 bases between.

This chain uses TRBV28 with TRBJ1-2; no clear D. This CDR3 comprises 14 residues. Germline CDR1 reads MDHEN; CDR2 reads SYDVKM. Trimming left V 3 bases short and J 3 bases short, with 11 bases between. The CDR3 region is CASSFHSLYYGYTF. The CDR3 region has the DNA TGTGCCAGCAGTTTTCACAGCCTTTACTATGGCTACACCTTC.